This TCR beta chain was observed in a study of blood T cell repertoires in COVID-19. Study at large: The United States, Italy and Spain provided the acute and convalescent COVID-19 samples. The cDNA or gDNA used as material had been derived from T cells, B-cell-depleted T cells, or PBMCs.

The germline V gene has CDR1 GTSNPN and CDR2 SVGIG (reference sequence). The CDR3 is 15 residues long. Germline trimming cut 4 bases from V and 1 base from J; bases unmatched to any gene: 9. This clone was recorded once. In the source study's methods: Estimates of nucleated cell counts were drawn from the amplification of reference gene primers. Only in-frame clones appear in the TCRdb table, and some are missing; sequencing was by immunoSEQ multiplex PCR. Clonal size and the V and J genes are those of that table, whereas D and trimming came from the DNA. The sample has 270,000 or so clones, approximately 81% seen once.

The sequence came from a woman between 18 and 30 years old with acute or convalescent COVID-19. J is TRBJ1-1 and V is TRBV30, with 7 positions matching TRBD1. The material sequenced was peripheral blood. CDR3 amino acids: CAWNRDSRGNTEAFF. The CDR3 DNA is TGTGCCTGGAACCGGGACAGCCGAGGGAACACTGAAGCTTTCTTT.